The 9 T cell receptor beta chains given below trace back to one sample, sequenced in a study of radiotherapy plus CTLA-4 blockade in lung cancer. Clones were read by immunoSEQ multiplex PCR, and TCRdb kept only the in-frame ones, dropping some. The sample lists 130,000 or so clones, around 89% occurring once. The material sequenced was peripheral blood, taken from a patient treated with radiotherapy plus ipilimumab. The receptors were gathered from a human donor with non-small cell lung cancer that progressed on radiotherapy plus ipilimumab.

This chain uses TRBV29-1 with TRBJ2-3; the match to TRBD2 covers 16 bases. The CDR3 runs to 19 residues. Germline lookup yields CDR1 SQVTM and CDR2 ANQGSEA. V gave up 7 bases and J gave up 0 bases; unmatched junction bases: 13. DNA for the CDR3: TGCAGCGCCAAGGTGGGACTAGCGGGAGGGAGATATAGCACAGATACGCAGTATTTT. Protein sequence: CSAKVGLAGGRYSTDTQYF.

This chain connects TRBV18 to TRBJ1-2; D may be TRBD1 (6 bases). This CDR3 has 15 amino acids. Trimming left V 2 bases short and J 3 bases short, with 13 bases between. CDR1 and CDR2 from the germline V gene are KGHSH and LQKENI. DNA for the CDR3: TGTGCCAGCTCACCAGACGGACAGAGCTACTATGGCTACACCTTC. It codes for CASSPDGQSYYGYTF.

The V call is TRBV6-6, the J call TRBJ1-2, with D hard to call. V was cut by 0 bases and J by 4 bases, with 6 bases left in between. The CDR3 has 13 residues. The germline gives CDR1 MNHNY, CDR2 SVGAGI (reference sequence). The CDR3: CASSYSPAYGYTF. The CDR3 region has the DNA TGTGCCAGCAGTTACTCGCCGGCCTATGGCTACACCTTC.

J is TRBJ1-4 and V is TRBV5-1; D possibly corresponds to TRBD1 (5 bases). The CDR3 spans 14 residues. Germline V gene sequence: CDR1 SGHRS, CDR2 YFSETQ. V dropped 3 bases and J dropped 8 bases, with 14 bases sitting between them. CDR3 loop: CASSWTGVGEKLFF. The DNA of the CDR3 is TGCGCCAGCAGCTGGACGGGGGTTGGAGAAAAACTGTTTTTT.

This chain links TRBV19 with TRBJ1-5; 9 nucleotides line up with TRBD1. Germline V CDR1 and CDR2: LNHDA, SQIVND (reference sequence). The ends lost 4 bases at V and 7 bases at J; junction bases unmatched: 2. This CDR3 is built from 13 residues. The CDR3 DNA reads as TGTGCCAGTAGTAGGACAGGGGACCAGCCCCAGCATTTT. Protein sequence: CASSRTGDQPQHF.

The CDR3 spells CASSLTLGTYNEQFF. The CDR3 DNA is TGCGCCAGCAGCTTGACCTTGGGGACGTACAATGAGCAGTTCTTC. The chain has TRBV5-1 and TRBJ2-1, with D perhaps given as TRBD1 or TRBD2 (5 bases each). The CDR3 is 15 amino acids. The germline V and J ends were trimmed by 1 base and 4 bases, with 12 bases remaining between them. Per germline, CDR1 SGHRS and CDR2 YFSETQ.

This clone was seen only once. The chain combines TRBV6-5 with TRBJ2-7; TRBD1 aligns across 9 bases. This CDR3 is built from 15 residues. Looked up from germline, CDR1 is MNHEY and CDR2 is SVGAGI. V dropped 6 bases and J dropped 3; count of bases not matched to a gene: 9. The CDR3 sequence: CASRQDRGNGYEQYF. CDR3 sequence (DNA): TGTGCCAGCAGACAGGACAGGGGAAATGGCTACGAGCAGTACTTC.

The chain joins TRBV27 to TRBJ2-1; 8 nucleotides align to TRBD1. V lost 6 bases, J lost 0 bases, and 7 bases stayed unmatched. The germline V gene has CDR1 MNHEY and CDR2 SMNVEV (reference sequence). CDR3 length: 16 amino acids. DNA for the CDR3: TGTGCCAGCAGGTCAGGGGGCTCCTCCTCCTACAATGAGCAGTTCTTC. It is translated as CASRSGGSSSYNEQFF.

The chain carries TRBV27 and TRBJ2-3; possibly TRBD1 or TRBD2 for D (5 bases each). The CDR3 sequence is 16 residues long. The germline gives CDR1 MNHEY, CDR2 SMNVEV (reference sequence). V lost 4 bases to trimming and J lost 0 bases, with 14 bases between them. CDR3 loop: CASSSPGTASTDTQYF. The CDR3, as DNA: TGTGCCAGCAGTTCCCCCGGGACGGCGAGCACAGATACGCAGTATTTT.